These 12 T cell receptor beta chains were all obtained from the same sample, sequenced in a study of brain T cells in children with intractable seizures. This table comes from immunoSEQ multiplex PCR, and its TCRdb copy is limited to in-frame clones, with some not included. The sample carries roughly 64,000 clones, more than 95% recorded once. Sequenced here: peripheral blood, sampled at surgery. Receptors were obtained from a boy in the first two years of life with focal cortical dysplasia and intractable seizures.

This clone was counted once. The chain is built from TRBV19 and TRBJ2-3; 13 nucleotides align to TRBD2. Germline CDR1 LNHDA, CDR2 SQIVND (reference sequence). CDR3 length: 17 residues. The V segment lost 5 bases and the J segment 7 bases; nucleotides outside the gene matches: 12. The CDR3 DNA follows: TGTGCCAGTAGTCCAAGGGGACTAGCGGGATCCTCACATACGCAGTATTTT. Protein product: CASSPRGLAGSSHTQYF.

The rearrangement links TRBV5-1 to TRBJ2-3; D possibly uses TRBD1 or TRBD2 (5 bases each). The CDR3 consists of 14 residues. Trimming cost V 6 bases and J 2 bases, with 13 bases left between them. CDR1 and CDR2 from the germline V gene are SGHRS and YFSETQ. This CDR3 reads CASNNEGPTDTQYF. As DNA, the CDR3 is TGCGCCAGCAATAACGAGGGGCCCACAGATACGCAGTATTTT.

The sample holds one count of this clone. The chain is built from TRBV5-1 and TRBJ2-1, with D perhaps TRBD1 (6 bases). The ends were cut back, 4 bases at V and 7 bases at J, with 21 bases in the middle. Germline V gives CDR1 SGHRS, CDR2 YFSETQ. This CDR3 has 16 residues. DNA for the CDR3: TGCGCCAGCAGCGTAACGGGACACCACTACAGGAATGAGCAGTTCTTC. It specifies CASSVTGHHYRNEQFF.

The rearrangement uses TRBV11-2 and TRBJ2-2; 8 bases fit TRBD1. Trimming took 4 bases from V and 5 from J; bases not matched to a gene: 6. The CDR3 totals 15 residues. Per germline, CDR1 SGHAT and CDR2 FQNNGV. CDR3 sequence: CASSYQGAVTGELFF. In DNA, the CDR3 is TGTGCCAGCAGCTATCAGGGGGCAGTGACCGGGGAGCTGTTTTTT.

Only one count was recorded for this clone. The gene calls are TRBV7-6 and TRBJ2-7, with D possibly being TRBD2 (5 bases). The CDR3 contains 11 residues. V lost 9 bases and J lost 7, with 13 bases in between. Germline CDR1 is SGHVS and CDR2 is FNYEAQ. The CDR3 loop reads CASSPGYEQYF. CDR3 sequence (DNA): TGTGCCAGTAGTCCGGGATATGAGCAGTACTTC.

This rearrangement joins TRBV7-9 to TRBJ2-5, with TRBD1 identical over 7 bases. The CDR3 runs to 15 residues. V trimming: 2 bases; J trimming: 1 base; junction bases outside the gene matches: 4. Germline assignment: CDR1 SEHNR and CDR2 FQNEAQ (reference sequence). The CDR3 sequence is CASSLKDRVQETQYF. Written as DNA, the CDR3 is TGTGCCAGCAGCTTAAAAGACAGGGTCCAAGAGACCCAGTACTTC.

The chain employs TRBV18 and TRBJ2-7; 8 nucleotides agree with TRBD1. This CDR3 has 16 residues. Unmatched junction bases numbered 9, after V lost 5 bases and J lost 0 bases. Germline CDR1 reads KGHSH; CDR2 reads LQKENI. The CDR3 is CASSINRDRSSYEQYF. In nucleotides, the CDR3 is TGTGCCAGCTCAATCAACCGGGACAGGAGCTCCTACGAGCAGTACTTC.

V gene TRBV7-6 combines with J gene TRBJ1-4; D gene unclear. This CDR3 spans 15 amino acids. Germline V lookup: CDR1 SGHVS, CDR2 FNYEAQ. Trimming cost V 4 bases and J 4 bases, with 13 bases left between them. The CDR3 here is CASSSRWGHNEKLFF. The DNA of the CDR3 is TGTGCCAGCAGCTCTCGATGGGGTCATAATGAAAAACTGTTTTTT. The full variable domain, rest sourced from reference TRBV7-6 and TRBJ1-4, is GAGVSQSPRYKVTKRGQDVALRCDPISGHVSLYWYRQALGQGPEFLTYFNYEAQQDKSGLPNDRFSAERPEGSISTLTIQRTEQRDSAMYRCASSSRWGHNEKLFFGSGTQLSVL.

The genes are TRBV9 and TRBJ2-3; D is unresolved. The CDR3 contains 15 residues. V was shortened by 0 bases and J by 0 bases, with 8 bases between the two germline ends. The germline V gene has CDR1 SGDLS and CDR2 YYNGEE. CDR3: CASSVDPLSTDTQYF. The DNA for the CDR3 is TGTGCCAGCAGCGTAGACCCCCTTAGCACAGATACGCAGTATTTT.

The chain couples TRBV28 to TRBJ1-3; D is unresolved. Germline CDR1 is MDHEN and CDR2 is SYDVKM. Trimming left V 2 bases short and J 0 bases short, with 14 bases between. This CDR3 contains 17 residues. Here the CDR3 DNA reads TGTGCCAGCAGTTTAGGTGGCCCGGAGGACTCTGGAAACACCATATATTTT. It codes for CASSLGGPEDSGNTIYF.

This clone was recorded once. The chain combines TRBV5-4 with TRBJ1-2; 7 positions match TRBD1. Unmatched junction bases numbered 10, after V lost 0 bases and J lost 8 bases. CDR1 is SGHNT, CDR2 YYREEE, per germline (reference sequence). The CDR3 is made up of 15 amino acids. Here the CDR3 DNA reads TGTGCCAGCAGCTTGGCGGACAGGTGGGGATTGGGCTACACCTTC. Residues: CASSLADRWGLGYTF.

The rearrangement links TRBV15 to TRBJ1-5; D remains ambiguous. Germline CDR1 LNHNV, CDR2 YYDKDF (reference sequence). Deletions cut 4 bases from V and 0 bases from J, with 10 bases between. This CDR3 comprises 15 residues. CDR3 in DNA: TGTGCCACCAGCATGTACAGATATAGCAATCAGCCCCAGCATTTT. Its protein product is CATSMYRYSNQPQHF.